This T cell receptor (beta chain) is from a study of cytomegalovirus exposure and HLA in healthy donors. V lost 0 bases to trimming and J lost 6 bases; unmatched junction nucleotides: 4. CDR1 is SGHNT, CDR2 YENEEA, per germline. This CDR3 comprises 15 residues. Amplification used 60 Vbeta primers and 13 Jbeta primers. Sequencing used immunoSEQ multiplex PCR; TCRdb keeps in-frame clones, though not all of them. This sample has about 82,000 clones, with roughly 72% found just once. Overall study results and limits: Earlier analysis found most TCR beta V segments productive about 87% or about 30% of the time.

Regarding this clone: The antigen remains undetermined.

The chain employs TRBV11-3 and TRBJ2-1; 8 positions agree with TRBD1. Sequencing used PBMCs. The receptor comes from a man aged 25 to 45 in good health and CMV-seropositive. The DNA of the CDR3 is TGTGCCAGCAGCTTAGAGGGGACAGGAGCCAATGAGCAGTTCTTC. Amino acids: CASSLEGTGANEQFF.